This T cell receptor beta chain was obtained from a study of blood T cell repertoires in COVID-19. Each participant's cohort was designated according to participant-reported clinical history. This CDR3 region has 15 residues. Germline loops: CDR1 MNHEY, CDR2 SMNVEV (reference sequence). TCRdb keeps only in-frame clones here, not all; method: immunoSEQ multiplex PCR. The sample holds around 310,000 clones, 85% to 90% seen once. The table lists this clone with a count of one. Mismatch with germline at one junction end may stem from a read error. This TCR came from a young woman who had recovered from COVID-19. This chain links TRBV27 with TRBJ2-3; 10 positions match TRBD2. Sequencing used PBMCs or T cells enriched from blood (not recorded which). CDR3 bases: TGTGCCAGCAGTCCCTGGACTAGCGGTAATACATACGCAGTATTT. Translated: CASSPWTSGNTYAVF.